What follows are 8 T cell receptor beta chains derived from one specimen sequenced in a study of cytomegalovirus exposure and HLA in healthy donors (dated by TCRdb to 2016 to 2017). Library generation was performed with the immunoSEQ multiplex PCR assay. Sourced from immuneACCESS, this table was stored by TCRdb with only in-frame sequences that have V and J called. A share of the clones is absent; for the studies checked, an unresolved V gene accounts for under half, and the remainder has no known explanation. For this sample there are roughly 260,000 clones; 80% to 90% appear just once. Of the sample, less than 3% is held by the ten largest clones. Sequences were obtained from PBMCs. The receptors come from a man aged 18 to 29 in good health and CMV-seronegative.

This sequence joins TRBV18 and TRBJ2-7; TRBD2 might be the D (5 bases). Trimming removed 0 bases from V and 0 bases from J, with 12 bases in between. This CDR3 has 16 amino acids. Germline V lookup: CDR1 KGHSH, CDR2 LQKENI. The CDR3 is CASSPPAMGSSYEQYF. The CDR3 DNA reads TGTGCCAGCTCACCACCGGCGATGGGGAGCTCCTACGAGCAGTACTTC.

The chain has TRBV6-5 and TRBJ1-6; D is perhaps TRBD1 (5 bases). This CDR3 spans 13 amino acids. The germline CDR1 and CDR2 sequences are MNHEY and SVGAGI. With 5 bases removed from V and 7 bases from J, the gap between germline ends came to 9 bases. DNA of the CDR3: TGTGCCAGCAGTAGCAGACAGAATTCACCCCTCCACTTT. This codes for CASSSRQNSPLHF.

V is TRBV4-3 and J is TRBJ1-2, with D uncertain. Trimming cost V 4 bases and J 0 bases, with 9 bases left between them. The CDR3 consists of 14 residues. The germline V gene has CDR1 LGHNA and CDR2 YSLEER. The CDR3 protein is CASSPYSANYGYTF. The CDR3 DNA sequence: TGCGCCAGCAGCCCATACTCGGCTAACTATGGCTACACCTTC.

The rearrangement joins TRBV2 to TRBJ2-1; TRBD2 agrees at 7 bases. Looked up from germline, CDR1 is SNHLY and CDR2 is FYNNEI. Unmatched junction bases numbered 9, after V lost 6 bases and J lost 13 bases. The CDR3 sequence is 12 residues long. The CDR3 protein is CASRRGRDYQFF. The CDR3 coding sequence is TGTGCCAGCAGGCGGGGCCGGGACTACCAGTTCTTC.

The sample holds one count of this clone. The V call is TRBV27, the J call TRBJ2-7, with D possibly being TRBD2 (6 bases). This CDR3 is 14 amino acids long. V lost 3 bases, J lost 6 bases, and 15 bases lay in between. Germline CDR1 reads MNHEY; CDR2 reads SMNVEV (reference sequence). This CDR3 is CASSFNLAKGEQYF. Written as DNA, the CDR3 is TGTGCCAGCAGTTTTAATCTAGCGAAGGGCGAGCAGTACTTC.

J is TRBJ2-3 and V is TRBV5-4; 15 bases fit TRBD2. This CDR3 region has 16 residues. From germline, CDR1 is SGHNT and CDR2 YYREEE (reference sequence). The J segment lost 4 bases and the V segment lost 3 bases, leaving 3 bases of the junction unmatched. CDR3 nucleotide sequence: TGTGCCAGCAGCTCCGGACTAGCGGGAGGGTCAGATACGCAGTATTTT. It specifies CASSSGLAGGSDTQYF.

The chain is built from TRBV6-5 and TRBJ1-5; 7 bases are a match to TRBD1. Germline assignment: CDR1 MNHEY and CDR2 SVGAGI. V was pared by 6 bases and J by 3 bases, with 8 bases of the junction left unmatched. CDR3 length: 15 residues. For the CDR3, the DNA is TGTGCCAGCAGAAAGACAGGGAGCGACAATCAGCCCCAGCATTTT. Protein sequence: CASRKTGSDNQPQHF.

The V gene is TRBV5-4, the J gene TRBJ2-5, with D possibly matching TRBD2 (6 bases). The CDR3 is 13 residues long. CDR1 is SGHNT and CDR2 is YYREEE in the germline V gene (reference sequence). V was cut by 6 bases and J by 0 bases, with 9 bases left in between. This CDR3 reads CASIGGDQETQYF. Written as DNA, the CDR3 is TGTGCCAGCATCGGCGGGGACCAAGAGACCCAGTACTTC.